This T cell receptor (beta chain) was recovered during a study of cytomegalovirus exposure and HLA in healthy donors. The study, taken as a whole, reports: Further analysis, carried out later, found HLA-associated TCR beta chains more clonally expanded than equally common other chains.

Both 60 Vbeta primers and 13 Jbeta primers went into the PCR. Original data processing: Roughly 10 million shared chains were among the roughly 80 million unique TCR beta chains that a later analysis counted. Some clones are missing from TCRdb's copy, which holds only in-frame ones; the method was immunoSEQ multiplex PCR. From that table come the V and J calls and clone size; the DNA was used to work out D and trimming. The data contain about 130,000 clones, around 80% of them seen just once; the ten biggest clones take up around 3%. The ends were cut back, 9 bases at V and 8 bases at J, with 13 bases in the middle. Germline V lookup: CDR1 MDHEN, CDR2 SYDVKM. There are 12 residues in the CDR3. Comment on this clone: The antigen is not known.

This receptor was identified in a woman aged 18 to 35 in good health and CMV-seropositive. The sample was PBMCs. The chain links TRBV28 to TRBJ1-4; D is undetermined. CDR3 sequence (DNA): TGTGCCAGTAGAGCGCTCGTAGAAAAACTGTTTTTT. It specifies CASRALVEKLFF.